This T cell receptor beta chain was found in a study of cytomegalovirus exposure and HLA in healthy donors (dated 2017 in TCRdb). At the level of the whole study: An earlier analysis of approximately 590 of the donors reported more than 250 Gb of sequence data and roughly 100 million unique TCR beta sequences from about 180 million T cells. An early release covering approximately 600 HLA-typed donors comprised approximately 290 gigabases of sequencing data and around 85 million unique TCR sequences. High-throughput TCR immunosequencing, statistical association of individual TCRs with disease status, and machine learning were combined to predict cytomegalovirus infection status. All discovery cohort repertoires had been generated on a single sequencing platform. Of the roughly 410 genotyped donors, 70% to 90% were placed in the genetic ancestry cluster associated with self-reported Caucasian donors. Typing coverage varied by locus: roughly 629-630 donors for A, B, C, DRB1 and DQB1; approximately 500 for DQA1; 600 to 610 for DPA1; 450 to 480 for DPB1. Among around 400 genotyped donors of the cohort, an average of around 240,000 unique TCR beta nucleotide sequences was sequenced per donor, of which 15% to 20% were non-productive. Along with the approximately 700-subject first cohort, a separate validation cohort of some 130 different subjects was used. Genome-wide SNP genotypes for about 60% of the roughly 670 donors were used in a later genetic analysis, which treated that subset as a discovery cohort. Four or five DR-DQ haplotypes were treated as single units for association and clustering because of strong linkage in the cohort. A later analysis re-analyzed previously published TCR beta repertoires from 600 to 850 donors and added high-resolution HLA genotyping to study TCR occurrence patterns. Donor age, sex, ethnicity and CMV serostatus were compiled together with the repertoire data. In the later analysis, no new phenotypic data were used to find candidate immune exposures; instead, reliance was placed on TCR beta sequences and their occurrence across donors. The study profiled the T cell repertoires of fewer than 850 subjects by immunosequencing and related them to cytomegalovirus serostatus. An earlier analysis of approximately 580 of the donors used high-throughput TCR beta sequencing to judge whether each TCR beta V gene segment behaved as functional or pseudogenic. HLA typing covered class I and class II loci at four-digit resolution. The study aimed to test whether cataloging public T cell receptors could reveal signatures of past pathogen exposure.

The cohort consisted of 600 or so healthy bone marrow donors. At the time of sampling, all cohort members were nominally healthy, though unrecorded immune exposures were likely present. The donor tested CMV seropositive, placing the donor among the approximately 290 seropositive members of the cohort. A peripheral blood sample was provided by each donor, and peripheral blood mononuclear cells were used for TCR beta sequencing. The Qiagen DNeasy Blood Extraction Kit was used to extract genomic DNA from the blood cell samples. The germline V gene (reference sequence) yields LNHDA for CDR1 and SQIVND for CDR2. The CDR3 runs 16 residues from the cysteine to the phenylalanine. CDR3 DNA is the only sequence kept; it has 48 bases, read in frame from the first base. Between the V and J ends, shortened by 0 bases and 2 bases respectively, the junction contains 8 bases. On this clone itself: Its antigen remains unidentified.

The library was made by the immunoSEQ multiplex PCR assay. A mixture of 60 forward primers for TCR Vbeta segments and 13 reverse primers for TCR Jbeta segments was used in the multiplex PCR. The CDR3 region of rearranged TCR beta genes was amplified from genomic DNA with a multiplex PCR assay. Amplified TCR beta libraries were sequenced as 87-base-pair reads on the Illumina HiSeq System. The original methods were these. A later analysis counted tens of millions of unique TCR beta chains across the 650 to 800 repertoires, and about 10 million of these chains were shared by at least two donors. Raw reads were error-corrected and collapsed into unique sequences with a nearest-neighbor algorithm that merged closely related sequences to remove PCR and sequencing errors. Alignment of CDR3 sequences to IMGT reference sequences was used to assign V, D and J gene segments. For a sequence to be retained, a match of at least six nucleotides was required to both a V gene segment and a J gene segment. Rearrangements were classified as productive when the CDR3 lacked stop codons and remained in frame with V and J, and all other rearrangements were classified as non-productive. CDR3 was defined according to IMGT convention as the region running from the second conserved V-encoded cysteine to the conserved J-encoded phenylalanine. The earlier analysis of about 530 of the donors excluded any sequence lacking an unambiguous match to a single V gene segment. In an earlier analysis of approximately 500 of the donors, a V segment was called functional when productive rearrangements were above 56.7%, and segregating when the standard deviation between donors exceeded 5%. A statistical classification framework was built for diagnosing cytomegalovirus status from the catalog of TCR beta chain sequences. In a later analysis, V and J genes were assigned by comparing TCR nucleotide sequences against IMGT/GENE-DB human TR gene sequences. In a later analysis, CDR3 sequences and most-parsimonious VDJ recombination scenarios were assigned using the TCRdist pipeline. In a later analysis, each TCR beta chain was defined by its CDR3 amino acid sequence together with its V-gene family, and reads lacking a unique V-gene family were excluded. A later analysis removed 500 to 650 highly shared, low-generation-probability nucleotide sequences to deal with suspected cross-contamination and a sequencing artifact. A later analysis calculated a clonal expansion index for each public chain from normalized within-repertoire ranks of inferred template counts. Generation probabilities in a later analysis came from a VDJ recombination model fitted to out-of-frame rearrangements, and those results were checked against IGoR. Hypergeometric tests were used in a later analysis to score TCR-TCR, TCR-HLA and TCR-CMV co-occurrence, with a repertoire-size bias correction applied to the TCR pairs. To estimate false discovery rates, a later analysis permuted the HLA or CMV assignments 20 times. In a later analysis, co-occurring TCRs were grouped with DBSCAN, and TCRdist sequence similarity was added when clustering was performed within HLA-allele-positive subsets. Repertoires with fewer than 30,000 or more than 120,000 public chains were left out of co-occurrence clustering, as were about 5 repertoires with anomalous nucleotide sharing. The immuneACCESS repertoire file appears here via TCRdb, limited to in-frame rearrangements. These files lack a portion of the clones; in checked studies, under half of the deficit traces to unresolved V genes, and the cause of the others is not known. Clonal size and the V and J genes are those of that table, whereas D and trimming came from the DNA. The record for this sample contains tens of thousands of clones. The leading ten clones occupy just over 5.5% of the sample.

Paper-wide results and their limitations: When HLA alleles, especially DR and DQ, strongly co-occurred, TCR associations were difficult to assign to individual alleles. A further reported finding was that TCR beta sequences accurately predicted the HLA-A and HLA-B alleles for most subjects in the first cohort. Compared with the roughly 700-donor mean, donors in an Asian-associated ancestry cluster had fewer N-insertions in productive TCRs, according to a later genetic analysis. In a later analysis, HLA-associated TCR beta chains showed more clonal expansion and lower generation probabilities than non-associated chains that were equally common. Because counts were too low, fewer than 20 rarely observed V segments, including chromosome 9 orphons, were excluded from the earlier analysis of around 590 of the donors. In an earlier analysis of several hundred of the donors, most TCR beta V segments were observed in productive rearrangements about 87% or about 30% of the time, broadly matching IMGT annotations. The authors suggested that the approach could potentially be generalized to other disease states and immunological phenotypes. The classifier was reported to diagnose cytomegalovirus status with high specificity and sensitivity in both the original cohort and the validation cohort. In this cohort, only TCR beta chains were sequenced, and detectable features were limited by the absence of alpha or paired-chain data. Immune exposure information for the cohort was limited to CMV serostatus. A total of about 180 TCR beta chains were listed by the study as associated with cytomegalovirus. A group of highly shared sequence variants was considered likely to be a technical artifact of the sequencing pipeline. Three of the identified cytomegalovirus-associated TCR beta chains were confirmed in vitro to be specific for cytomegalovirus antigens. Most TCR sequences were observed very rarely across donors, whereas some public TCRs were present in many individuals. An association between a missense DCLRE1C variant and V-gene and J-gene trimming of TCR beta chains was found in a later genetic analysis and replicated in an independent cohort. A later analysis found that most CMV-associated TCR beta chains appeared HLA-restricted, with HLA associations seemingly driven largely by CMV exposure. Linkage disequilibrium might explain the correlated functional status among segregating V segments, but an unknown experimental factor could not be excluded. A later analysis associated 15,000 or so TCR beta sequences with specific HLA alleles at a false discovery rate of 0.05. The 87-base-pair reads could not distinguish some IMGT-functional V segments, including TRBV6-2 and TRBV6-3, so those segments were excluded. A later analysis found that TCR association rates varied across HLA loci, with DRB1 alleles showing the most associated TCRs and HLA-C alleles the fewest. A later analysis reported that several top co-occurrence clusters appeared linked to parvovirus B19, influenza, CMV and Epstein-Barr virus. Because HLA typing was missing for some donors at each locus, association tests included only the typed subset. The presence/absence analyses assumed that sequencing depth was roughly uniform across donors, and that assumption may not be true.

This receptor was identified in a girl aged 5 to 17 in good health and CMV-seropositive. The material sequenced was PBMCs. Rearrangement joined TRBV19 to TRBJ2-6; TRBD1 might be the D gene, on 5 matching bases. The sequence in DNA is TGTGCCAGTAGTATAGAGGGGCACACTGGGGCCAACGTCCTGACTTTC. Its product reads: CASSIEGHTGANVLTF.